These 20 T cell receptor beta chains originate from one sample sequenced in a study of blood T cells in healthy people across ages (dated by TCRdb to 2013 to 2016). Library creation used 5' RACE. The sequencing machine was an Illumina HiSeq 2500. The second PCR ran for roughly 6 to 11 cycles and used a J-beta primer mix along with a sample-barcoded 5' primer. TCRdb cleaned the public reads at Q25 with fastp, built clones with MiXCR and kept in-frame beta chains. For every CDR3 protein sequence, its rows merge into one entry that carries the most common genes and DNA. The sample includes roughly 1,000,000 distinct CDR3 sequences, with around 25% observed a single time. The ten largest make up 0.65% to 0.75% of the sample. The same sample was also studied in work on T cells of mothers and their children.

Material: blood. The receptors were sampled from a girl aged 2 to 9 in good health.

Only a few counts were recorded for this clonotype. The CDR3 protein is CSVAWVGEQYF. CDR3 in DNA: TGCAGCGTTGCTTGGGTAGGAGAGCAGTACTTC. The genes are TRBV29-1 and TRBJ2-5; D not certain. V lost 4 bases and J lost 11, with 14 bases in between. Germline lookup yields CDR1 SQVTM and CDR2 ANQGSEA. The length of the CDR3 is 11 residues. Full variable domain (outside the CDR3, taken from reference TRBV29-1 and TRBJ2-5): SAVISQKPSRDICQRGTSLTIQCQVDSQVTMMFWYRQQPGQSLTLIATANQGSEATYESGFVIDKFPISRPNLTFSTLTVSNMSPEDSSIYLCSVAWVGEQYFGPGTRLLVL.

This clonotype was counted only a few times. The chain is built from TRBV4-1 and TRBJ2-1; weak D call: TRBD1 (5 bases). V lost 1 base and J 4 bases, leaving 14 bases between the germline ends. This CDR3 has 16 amino acids. Germline V gives CDR1 MGHRA, CDR2 YSYEKL. The CDR3 DNA is TGCGCCAGCAGCCAAGGGGGTCAGGGTTTGTACAATGAGCAGTTCTTC. Protein: CASSQGGQGLYNEQFF.

This clonotype was found once. J is TRBJ2-1 and V is TRBV20-1; D gene unclear. Germline V gene data show CDR1 as DFQATT and CDR2 as SNEGSKA (reference sequence). V was cut by 3 bases and J by 4 bases, with 10 bases left in between. The CDR3 totals 13 residues. CDR3 in DNA: TGCAGTGCTAGTCAGAGGAATTACAATGAGCAGTTCTTC. It encodes CSASQRNYNEQFF.

The sample holds many counts of this clonotype. V gene TRBV4-1 combines with J gene TRBJ2-5; D is unresolved. Trimming took 0 bases from V and 7 from J, leaving 6 bases between them. CDR1 and CDR2 from the germline V gene are MGHRA and YSYEKL. There are 12 residues in the CDR3. CDR3 amino acids: CASSQDGGTQYF. DNA for the CDR3: TGCGCCAGCAGCCAAGACGGTGGGACCCAGTACTTC.

The V gene is TRBV7-9, the J gene TRBJ1-5, with a possible D match to TRBD1 (5 bases). This CDR3 region has 14 residues. In germline, CDR1 is SEHNR, CDR2 FQNEAQ (reference sequence). The V gene lost 4 bases and the J gene lost 6 bases, with 13 bases spanning the gap. The CDR3 coding sequence is TGTGCCAGCAGCTCAATAGGGGCGGCTCAGCCCCAGCATTTT. Encoded protein: CASSSIGAAQPQHF.

This clonotype showed up just a few times. The chain joins TRBV9 to TRBJ2-5; possible D gene TRBD1, 6 bases. Germline lookup yields CDR1 SGDLS and CDR2 YYNGEE. Trimming removed 3 bases from V and 7 bases from J, with 19 bases in between. This CDR3 region has 15 residues. The CDR3 coding sequence is TGTGCCAGCAGCGGAGGAGGACAGTCTAGGGGGACCCAGTACTTC. It translates to CASSGGGQSRGTQYF.

The chain is built from TRBV29-1 and TRBJ1-2, with TRBD1 as a possible D gene (6 bases). Between the trimmed V and J ends, which lost 6 bases and 8 bases, there was a span of 19 bases. Germline CDR1 and CDR2: SQVTM and ANQGSEA. The CDR3 runs 13 residues. The CDR3 DNA reads as TGCAGCGTATTTAAACAGGGATTGGGCGGCTACACCTTC. As protein: CSVFKQGLGGYTF.

The V and J genes are TRBV12-5 and TRBJ1-2; D possibly corresponds to TRBD1 (6 bases). V dropped 4 bases and J dropped 8 bases, with 14 bases sitting between them. The CDR3 extends over 13 amino acids. Germline V gene sequence: CDR1 LGHNT, CDR2 FRNRAP. CDR3 sequence (DNA): TGTGCTAGTGGTTCATGGGGGGCGCGCGGCTACACCTTC. Translated: CASGSWGARGYTF.

This clonotype was seen a handful of times. The rearrangement joins TRBV9 to TRBJ2-1, with D possibly TRBD2 on 6 matching bases. In germline, CDR1 is SGDLS, CDR2 YYNGEE. This CDR3 is 14 amino acids long. Trimming shortened V by 4 bases and J by 7 bases, and 15 bases separated the two germline ends. In DNA form, the CDR3 reads TGTGCCAGCAGCCTGGGGGGTAGAATGAATGAGCAGTTCTTC. Its protein product is CASSLGGRMNEQFF.

The chain carries TRBV7-9 and TRBJ1-1; no clear D. Trimming cost V 3 bases and J 3 bases, with 8 bases left between them. The CDR3 spans 13 residues. The germline V gene encodes CDR1 SEHNR and CDR2 FQNEAQ (reference sequence). The CDR3 protein is CASSFLVDTEAFF. The CDR3 coding sequence is TGTGCCAGCAGCTTTTTGGTGGACACTGAAGCTTTCTTT.

The chain recombines TRBV4-2 with TRBJ1-4, with 7 bases identical to TRBD1. Per germline, CDR1 LGHNA and CDR2 YNFKEQ. The V gene end was trimmed by 0 bases and the J gene end by 0 bases; junction bases not matched to a gene: 7. The CDR3 is 18 amino acids. The CDR3 sequence: CASSQDLGTDATNEKLFF. The CDR3 DNA follows: TGTGCCAGCAGCCAAGATCTCGGGACAGATGCAACTAATGAAAAACTGTTTTTT.

The genes are TRBV27 and TRBJ2-7; 8 bases are shared with TRBD1. CDR1 is MNHEY and CDR2 is SMNVEV in the germline V gene (reference sequence). The J segment lost 3 bases and the V segment lost 6 bases, leaving 7 bases of the junction unmatched. This CDR3 region has 14 residues. The CDR3 DNA is TGTGCCAGCAGCCGAGAGGACAGGGACTACGAGCAGTACTTC. It is translated as CASSREDRDYEQYF.

This clonotype has more than one count but fewer than ten. The chain joins TRBV12-3 or TRBV12-4 to TRBJ2-1; D is perhaps TRBD2 (5 bases). Trimming took 6 bases from V and 4 from J, leaving 16 bases between them. CDR3 length equals 15 residues. The DNA of the CDR3 is TGTGCCAGCAGCTCTGACGGGATAGGATACAATGAGCAGTTCTTC. Translating gives CASSSDGIGYNEQFF.

This chain uses TRBV7-9 with TRBJ2-1; D not resolved. The V gene lost 3 bases and the J gene lost 0 bases, with 18 bases spanning the gap. The CDR3 extends over 18 amino acids. CDR1 and CDR2 from the germline V gene are SEHNR and FQNEAQ (reference sequence). CDR3 protein: CASSFPLEGMSSYNEQFF. The CDR3 region has the DNA TGTGCCAGCAGCTTCCCTCTCGAAGGGATGAGCTCCTACAATGAGCAGTTCTTC.

The gene calls are TRBV11-2 and TRBJ2-3; the match to TRBD2 covers 8 bases. The CDR3 contains 16 residues. Germline trimming cut 1 base from V and 6 bases from J; bases unmatched to any gene: 9. Germline assignment: CDR1 SGHAT and CDR2 FQNNGV. The CDR3 sequence is CASSLVGPSGSDTQYF. In nucleotides, the CDR3 is TGTGCCAGCAGCTTAGTAGGGCCTAGCGGGTCGGATACGCAGTATTTT.

This clonotype was observed a few times. The chain carries TRBV12-3 or TRBV12-4 and TRBJ2-5; D is unclear. The CDR3 length is 12 residues. V lost 4 bases and J lost 4, with 7 bases in between. The CDR3 spells CASSWSGETQYF. In DNA form, the CDR3 reads TGTGCCAGCAGTTGGTCCGGAGAGACCCAGTACTTC.

This clonotype has only a few counts. The chain recombines TRBV7-9 with TRBJ1-2; D uncertain. CDR3 length equals 12 residues. Germline assignment: CDR1 SEHNR and CDR2 FQNEAQ (reference sequence). Trimming shortened V by 0 bases and J by 6 bases, and 5 bases separated the two germline ends. As DNA, the CDR3 is TGTGCCAGCAGCTTAGCGGAGAATGGCTACACCTTC. Its translation is CASSLAENGYTF.

This chain joins TRBV27 and TRBJ2-7, with TRBD2 identical over 11 bases. Germline-derived CDR1 and CDR2 are MNHEY and SMNVEV (reference sequence). The CDR3 consists of 15 residues. The V segment lost 5 bases and the J segment 5 bases; nucleotides outside the gene matches: 8. CDR3 in DNA: TGTGCCAGCAGTGTAGCGGGAGGGCTACTCAACGAGCAGTACTTC. Protein: CASSVAGGLLNEQYF.

The rearrangement links TRBV24-1 to TRBJ2-1; perhaps TRBD2 as D (6 bases). The CDR3 totals 15 residues. Germline assignment: CDR1 KGHDR and CDR2 SFDVKD. Deletions cut 5 bases from V and 0 bases from J, with 10 bases between. DNA of the CDR3: TGTGCCACCAGTGGCGGGGTGAGCTCCTACAATGAGCAGTTCTTC. Its protein product is CATSGGVSSYNEQFF.

This clonotype was observed a handful of times. The chain employs TRBV11-2 and TRBJ2-5; 7 positions agree with TRBD2. Germline CDR1 and CDR2: SGHAT and FQNNGV. The CDR3 covers 17 residues. V gave up 5 bases and J gave up 2 bases; unmatched junction bases: 14. The DNA for the CDR3 is TGTGCCAGCAGCGTTACGGTGGCGGGGGTGTTACAAGAGACCCAGTACTTC. Translated: CASSVTVAGVLQETQYF.